This T cell receptor beta chain emerged from a study of shared clonotypes between healthy human individuals. Findings of the study overall: In general, naive subsets displayed greater estimated richness than memory subsets did. Sequencing of the sorted subsets was shown by rarefaction to be incomplete despite large depth.

The assay was immunoSEQ multiplex PCR, and TCRdb's table has in-frame clones only and misses some. The sample shows about 100,000 clones, over 60% of them seen only once. Germline CDR1 and CDR2: MNHNS and SASEGT. Between the trimmed V and J ends, which lost 0 bases and 6 bases, there was a span of 24 bases. This CDR3 region has 19 residues. Healthy and HIV-negative, the adult donors had no recent acute infections or vaccinations. This clone was counted only a few times. Its target is not known. The clonotype comes from a man aged 25-45 years in good health. The J gene is TRBJ2-4, the V gene TRBV6-1, with D maybe TRBD1 (5 bases). Material: memory CD8+ T cells sorted from blood. Subset of the sample: CD45RO+ cells pooled with CCR7-negative TemRA cells. The DNA of the CDR3 is TGTGCCAGCAGTGAAGCGCTGAGGCTAGGGGTTGGATCGAGAAACATTCAGTACTTC. This codes for CASSEALRLGVGSRNIQYF.